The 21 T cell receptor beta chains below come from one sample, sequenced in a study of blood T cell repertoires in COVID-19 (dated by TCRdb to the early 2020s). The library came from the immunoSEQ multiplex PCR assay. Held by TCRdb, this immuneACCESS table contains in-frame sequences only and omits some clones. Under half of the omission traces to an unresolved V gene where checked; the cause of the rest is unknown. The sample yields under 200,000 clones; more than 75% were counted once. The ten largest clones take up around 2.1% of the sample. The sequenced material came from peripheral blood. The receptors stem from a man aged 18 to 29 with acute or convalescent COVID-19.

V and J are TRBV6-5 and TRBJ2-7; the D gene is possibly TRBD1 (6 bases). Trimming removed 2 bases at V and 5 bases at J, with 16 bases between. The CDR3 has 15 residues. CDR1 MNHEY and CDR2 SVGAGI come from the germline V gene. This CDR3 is CASSYDPPGAHEQYF. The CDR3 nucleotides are TGTGCCAGCAGTTACGACCCGCCAGGGGCCCACGAGCAGTACTTC.

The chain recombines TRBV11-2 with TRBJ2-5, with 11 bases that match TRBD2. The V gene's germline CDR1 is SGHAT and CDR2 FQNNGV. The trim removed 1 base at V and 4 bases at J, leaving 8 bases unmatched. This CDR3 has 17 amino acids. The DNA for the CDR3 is TGTGCCAGCAGCTTAGGAGATAGCGGGGGGGCCGGAGAGACCCAGTACTTC. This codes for CASSLGDSGGAGETQYF.

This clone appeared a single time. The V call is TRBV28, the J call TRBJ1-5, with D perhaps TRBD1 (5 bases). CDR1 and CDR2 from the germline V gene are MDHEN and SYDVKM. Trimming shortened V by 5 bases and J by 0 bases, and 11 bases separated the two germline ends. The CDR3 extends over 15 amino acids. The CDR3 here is CASSSTGISNQPQHF. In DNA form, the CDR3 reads TGTGCCAGCAGTAGTACAGGAATTAGCAATCAGCCCCAGCATTTT.

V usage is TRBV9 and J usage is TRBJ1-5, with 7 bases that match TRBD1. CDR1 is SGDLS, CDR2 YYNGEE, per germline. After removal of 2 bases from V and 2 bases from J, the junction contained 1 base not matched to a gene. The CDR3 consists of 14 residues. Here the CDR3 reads CASSVTGGNQPQHF. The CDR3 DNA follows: TGTGCCAGCAGCGTTACAGGGGGCAATCAGCCCCAGCATTTT.

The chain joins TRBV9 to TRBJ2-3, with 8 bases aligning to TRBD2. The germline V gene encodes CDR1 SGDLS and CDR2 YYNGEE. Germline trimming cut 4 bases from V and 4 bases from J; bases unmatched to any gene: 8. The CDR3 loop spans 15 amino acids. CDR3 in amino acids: CASSPQGREADTQYF. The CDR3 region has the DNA TGTGCCAGCAGCCCCCAGGGGCGGGAGGCAGATACGCAGTATTTT.

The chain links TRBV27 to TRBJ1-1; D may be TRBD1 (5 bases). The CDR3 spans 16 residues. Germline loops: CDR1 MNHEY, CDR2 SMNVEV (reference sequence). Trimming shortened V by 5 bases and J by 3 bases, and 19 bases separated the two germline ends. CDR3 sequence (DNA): TGTGCCAGCAGTCTTACCGGGGGTAGGGTGGACACTGAAGCTTTCTTT. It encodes CASSLTGGRVDTEAFF.

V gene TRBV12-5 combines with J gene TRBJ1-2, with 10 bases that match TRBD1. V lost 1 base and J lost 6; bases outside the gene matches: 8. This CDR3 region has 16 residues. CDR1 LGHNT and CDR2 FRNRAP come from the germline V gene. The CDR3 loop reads CASGLGQGAVIDGYTF. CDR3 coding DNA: TGTGCTAGTGGTTTGGGACAGGGGGCGGTAATCGATGGCTACACCTTC. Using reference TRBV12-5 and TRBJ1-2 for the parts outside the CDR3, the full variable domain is DARVTQTPRHKVTEMGQEVTMRCQPILGHNTVFWYRQTMMQGLELLAYFRNRAPLDDSGMPKDRFSAEMPDATLATLKIQPSEPRDSAVYFCASGLGQGAVIDGYTFGSGTRLTVV.

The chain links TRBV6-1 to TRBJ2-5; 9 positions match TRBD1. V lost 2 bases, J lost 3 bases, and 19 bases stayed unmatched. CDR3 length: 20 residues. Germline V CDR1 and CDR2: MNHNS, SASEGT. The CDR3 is CASSETTGGGTSGPKETQYF. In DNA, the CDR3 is TGTGCCAGCAGTGAAACGACAGGGGGGGGGACGAGCGGACCTAAAGAGACCCAGTACTTC.

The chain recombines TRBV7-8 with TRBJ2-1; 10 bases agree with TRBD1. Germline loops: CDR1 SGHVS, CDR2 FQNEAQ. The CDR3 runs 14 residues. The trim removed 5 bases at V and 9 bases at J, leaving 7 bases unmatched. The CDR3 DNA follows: TGTGCCAGCAGCACCAGACAGGGGGCCGTTGAGCAGTTCTTC. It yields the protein CASSTRQGAVEQFF.

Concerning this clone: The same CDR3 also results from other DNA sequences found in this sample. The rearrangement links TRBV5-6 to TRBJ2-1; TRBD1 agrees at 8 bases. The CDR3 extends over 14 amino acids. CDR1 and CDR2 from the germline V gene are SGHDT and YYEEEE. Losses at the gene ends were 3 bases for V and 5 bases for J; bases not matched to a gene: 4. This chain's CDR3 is CASSSPDRDNEQFF. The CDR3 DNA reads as TGTGCCAGCAGCTCCCCGGACAGGGACAATGAGCAGTTCTTC.

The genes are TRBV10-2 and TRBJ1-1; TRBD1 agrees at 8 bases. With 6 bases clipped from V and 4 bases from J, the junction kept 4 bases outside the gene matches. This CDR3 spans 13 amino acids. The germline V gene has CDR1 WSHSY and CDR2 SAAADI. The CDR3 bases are TGCGCCAGCAGGACAGGGGCGGTCACTGAAGCTTTCTTT. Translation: CASRTGAVTEAFF.

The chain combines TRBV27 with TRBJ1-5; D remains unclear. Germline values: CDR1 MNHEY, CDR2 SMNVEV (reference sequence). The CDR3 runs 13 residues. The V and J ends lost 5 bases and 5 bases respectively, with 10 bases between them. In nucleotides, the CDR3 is TGTGCCAGCAGTGACACCTGGTATCAGCCCCAGCATTTT. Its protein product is CASSDTWYQPQHF.

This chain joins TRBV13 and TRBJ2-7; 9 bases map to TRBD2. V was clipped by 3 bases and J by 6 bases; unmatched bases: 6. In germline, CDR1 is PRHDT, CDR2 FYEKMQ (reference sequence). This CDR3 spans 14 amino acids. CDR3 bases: TGTGCCAGCAGCTTTGGGGGACTAGCTGTCGAGCAGTACTTC. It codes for CASSFGGLAVEQYF.

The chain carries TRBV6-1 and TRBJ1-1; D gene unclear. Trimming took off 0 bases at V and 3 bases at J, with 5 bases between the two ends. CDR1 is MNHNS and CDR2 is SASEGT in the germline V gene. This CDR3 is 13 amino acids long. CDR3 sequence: CASSEATDTEAFF. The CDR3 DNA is TGTGCCAGCAGTGAAGCTACAGACACTGAAGCTTTCTTT.

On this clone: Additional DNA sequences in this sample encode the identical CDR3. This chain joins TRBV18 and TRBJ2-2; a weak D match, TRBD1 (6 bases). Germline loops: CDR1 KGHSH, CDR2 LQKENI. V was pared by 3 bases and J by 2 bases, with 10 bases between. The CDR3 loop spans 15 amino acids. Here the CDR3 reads CASSPSQGNTGELFF. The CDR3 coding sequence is TGTGCCAGCTCACCGTCACAGGGAAACACCGGGGAGCTGTTTTTT.

The CDR3 DNA reads TGTGCCAGTAGTATCCCTACGGGGAGGAGTCGCTCTGGGGCCAACGTCCTGACTTTC. Amino acids: CASSIPTGRSRSGANVLTF. V usage is TRBV19 and J usage is TRBJ2-6; possibly TRBD2 for D (6 bases). The germline V gene encodes CDR1 LNHDA and CDR2 SQIVND (reference sequence). V was trimmed by 3 bases and J by 0 bases, leaving 18 bases between them. This CDR3 is built from 19 residues.

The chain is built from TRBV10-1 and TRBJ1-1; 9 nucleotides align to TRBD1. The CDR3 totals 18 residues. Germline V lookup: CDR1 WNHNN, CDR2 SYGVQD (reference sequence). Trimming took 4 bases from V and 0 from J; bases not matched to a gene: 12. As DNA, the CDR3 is TGCGCCAGCAGTGTTTCCCTCACAGGGGGCCCATTGAACACTGAAGCTTTCTTT. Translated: CASSVSLTGGPLNTEAFF.

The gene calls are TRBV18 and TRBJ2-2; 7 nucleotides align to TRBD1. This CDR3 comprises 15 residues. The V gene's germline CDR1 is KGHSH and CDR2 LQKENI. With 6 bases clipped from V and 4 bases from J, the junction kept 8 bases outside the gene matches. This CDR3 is CASSLETGSTGELFF. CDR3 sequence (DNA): TGTGCCAGCTCGCTGGAGACAGGGTCCACCGGGGAGCTGTTTTTT.

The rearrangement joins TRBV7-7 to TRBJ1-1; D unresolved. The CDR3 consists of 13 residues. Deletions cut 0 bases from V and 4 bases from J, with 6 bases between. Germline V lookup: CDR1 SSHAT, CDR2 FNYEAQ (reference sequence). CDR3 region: CASSLAAGTEAFF. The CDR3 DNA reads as TGTGCCAGCAGCTTAGCGGCTGGCACTGAAGCTTTCTTT.

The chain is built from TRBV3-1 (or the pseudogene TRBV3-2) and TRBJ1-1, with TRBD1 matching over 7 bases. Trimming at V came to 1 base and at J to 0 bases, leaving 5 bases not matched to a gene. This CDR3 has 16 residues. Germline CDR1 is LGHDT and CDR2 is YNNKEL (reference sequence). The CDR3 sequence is CASSQVTGVVNTEAFF. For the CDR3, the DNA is TGTGCCAGCAGCCAAGTAACAGGGGTGGTGAACACTGAAGCTTTCTTT.

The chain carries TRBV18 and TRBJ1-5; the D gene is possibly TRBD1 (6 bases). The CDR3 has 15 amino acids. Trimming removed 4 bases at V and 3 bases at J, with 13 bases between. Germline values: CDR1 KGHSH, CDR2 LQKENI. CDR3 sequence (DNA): TGTGCCAGCTCACTAGCGGGACACACCAATCAGCCCCAGCATTTT. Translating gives CASSLAGHTNQPQHF.